This T cell receptor (beta chain) comes out of a study of cytomegalovirus exposure and HLA in healthy donors. Study-wide results and caveats: Later genetic work tied a missense DCLRE1C variant to beta-chain V and J trimming. HLA restriction was apparent for most CMV-associated TCR beta chains in a later analysis.

PCR employed 60 Vbeta and 13 Jbeta primers. The repertoire was sequenced with immunoSEQ multiplex PCR; TCRdb's copy has only in-frame clones and lacks some. The sample has approximately 160,000 clones; approximately 80% are singletons. This CDR3 region has 15 residues. The germline V gene encodes CDR1 MGHDK and CDR2 SYGVNS. Remarks on this clone: The antigen remains unidentified. Compared with germline, one end of the junction differs, possibly owing to a read error. Other nucleotide sequences in the sample specify the same CDR3.

This clonotype originated in a man aged 18 to 30 in good health and CMV-seronegative. Sequenced: PBMCs. This chain connects TRBV25-1 to TRBJ1-1; 7 bases align to TRBD1. The CDR3 DNA sequence: TGTGCCAGCAGTGTTCCCGGGACAGCGAACACCGAAGCTTTCTTT. Encoded protein: CASSVPGTANTEAFF.